This TCR beta chain comes out of a study of CD8 T cells in ankylosing spondylitis. Study-level findings and limits: Reportedly, disease-linked clones are significantly enriched in ankylosing spondylitis patients' matched synovial fluid. Earlier studies detected some motif variants in reactive arthritis synovial fluid and blood. There was a TCR beta motif, made of roughly eight highly homologous variants, that appeared characteristic of ankylosing spondylitis blood.

Germline CDR1 is LNHNV and CDR2 is YYDKDF (reference sequence). This CDR3 has 16 residues. The V gene end was trimmed by 1 base and the J gene end by 2 bases; junction bases not matched to a gene: 7. Scientists made TCR beta libraries using quantitative 5'-RACE with molecular barcodes. Via MiXCR, TCRdb re-called the 5' RACE reads, giving one row per CDR3 protein. Of 350,000 to 450,000 distinct CDR3 sequences detected, roughly 27% appear once; the ten largest clones hold 0.89%. This clonotype occurred a few times. Its cognate antigen is unknown. The TCR sequence derives from a male donor with ankylosing spondylitis. What was sequenced was blood, either unsorted or a sorted T cell fraction (not recorded which). This chain joins TRBV15 and TRBJ2-7; 8 nucleotides match TRBD2. The CDR3 region has the DNA TGTGCCACCAGCAGAGGCGGACTAGCCGGGACCTACGAGCAGTACGTC. It encodes CATSRGGLAGTYEQYV.